This TCR beta chain was identified during a study of CD8+ T cells in alopecia areata. Overall study context: At a dose of 5 to 10 mg twice daily, oral tofacitinib was given to treated patients. General study findings and limits: Clonality was higher in lesional than normal scalp, especially in alopecia totalis/universalis.

Regarding this clone: Antigen unknown.

Reverse transcribed after extraction, RNA yielded cDNA as the sequencing template. The assay was immunoSEQ multiplex PCR, and TCRdb's table has in-frame clones only and misses some. Of 90,000 to 100,000 clones listed, less than 50% are singletons. The V and J ends lost 5 bases and 0 bases respectively, with 10 bases between them. Germline V gene data show CDR1 as SQVTM and CDR2 as ANQGSEA. The CDR3 consists of 13 residues. This chain joins TRBV29-1 and TRBJ1-1; D not certain. This sequence was found in a human donor with alopecia areata. Sequencing was performed on CD4+ T cells sorted from blood. This CDR3 reads CSVLRQMNTEAFF. CDR3 bases: TGCAGCGTTCTCCGCCAGATGAACACTGAAGCTTTCTTT.